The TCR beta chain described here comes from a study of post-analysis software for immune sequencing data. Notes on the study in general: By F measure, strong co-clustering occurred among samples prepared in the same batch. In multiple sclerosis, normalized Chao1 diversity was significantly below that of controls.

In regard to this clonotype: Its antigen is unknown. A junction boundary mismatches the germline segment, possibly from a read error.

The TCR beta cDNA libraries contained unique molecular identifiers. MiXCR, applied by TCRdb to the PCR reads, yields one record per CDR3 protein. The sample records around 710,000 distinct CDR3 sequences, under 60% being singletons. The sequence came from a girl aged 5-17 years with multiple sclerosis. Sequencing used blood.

The CDR3 protein is CASSPATRRNADTQYF. CDR3 coding DNA: TGTGCTAGCAGCCCAGCGACTCGAAGGAATGCAGATACGCAGTATTTT. This sequence joins TRBV2 and TRBJ2-3; D ambiguous. Germline lookup yields CDR1 SNHLY and CDR2 FYNNEI. The CDR3 contains 16 residues.